The rows below give T cell receptor beta chains drawn from one sample of a study of blood T cell repertoires in COVID-19. Only in-frame clones appear in the TCRdb table, and some are missing; sequencing was by immunoSEQ multiplex PCR. The table records roughly 200,000 clones, about 85% of them present only once. The sample comprised peripheral blood. These receptor sequences come from an older man with acute or convalescent COVID-19. The CDR3 runs from the conserved cysteine through the conserved F or W. A D gene is named only where the DNA matches it firmly. Size is stated for part of the rows, as once, few or many counts, or as a class when the clone is expanded.

D gene	clone size	V gene	CDR3 length	J gene	CDR3 DNA	CDR3 protein
TRBD1	-	TRBV7-9	15	TRBJ1-1	TGTGCCAGCAGCATGTTGGGGACAGGTTTGCGAGACGCTTTCTTT	CASSMLGTGLRDAFF
-	-	TRBV5-1	14	TRBJ1-2	TGCGCCAGCAGCCTAGGGACAAGTAACTATGGCTACACCTTC	CASSLGTSNYGYTF
TRBD1	-	TRBV6-2/TRBV6-3	14	TRBJ2-2	TGTGCCAGCAGTTCACAGGGGGCAGGCGGGGAGCTGTTTTTT	CASSSQGAGGELFF
-	-	TRBV10-2	13	TRBJ2-3	TGCGCCAGCGAACAGGGGAGGCGTGATACGCAGTATTTT	CASEQGRRDTQYF
-	-	TRBV5-4	14	TRBJ1-1	TGTGCCAGCAGCCTCCAGGGTAGCAACACTGAAGCTTTCTTT	CASSLQGSNTEAFF
-	-	TRBV19	13	TRBJ1-1	TGTGCCAGTAGTATAGGGGGGGGTTTTGAAGCTTTCTTT	CASSIGGGFEAFF
-	once	TRBV28	15	TRBJ1-3	TGTGCCAGCAGTTTGCAGGGGAGCTCTGGAAACACCATATATTTT	CASSLQGSSGNTIYF
-	-	TRBV5-1	14	TRBJ1-4	TGCGCCAGCAGCCCGGGACTGAGGAATGAAAAACTGTTTTTT	CASSPGLRNEKLFF
-	-	TRBV28	14	TRBJ1-1	TGTGCCAGCAGTTTGGTGAGTAGGGAGACTGAAGCTTTCTTT	CASSLVSRETEAFF
TRBD1	-	TRBV5-1	16	TRBJ2-3	TGCGCCAGCAGCCGCACCGGACAGGGGGCGATAGATACGCAGTATTTT	CASSRTGQGAIDTQYF
TRBD1	few	TRBV5-5	15	TRBJ1-5	TGTGCCAGCACACCGGGGACAGGAAGCAATCAGCCCCAGCATTTT	CASTPGTGSNQPQHF
TRBD1	-	TRBV7-9	18	TRBJ2-6	TGTGCCAGCAGCGCTGGTACAGGGGGTGGCTCTGGGGCCAACGTCCTGACTTTC	CASSAGTGGGSGANVLTF
-	-	TRBV4-3	19	TRBJ2-4	TGCGCCAGCAGCCAAGATCTGGTACAACAGCCTCTAGCCAAAAACATTCAGTACTTC	CASSQDLVQQPLAKNIQYF
TRBD2	-	TRBV7-2	17	TRBJ2-1	TGTGCCAGCACCCTCAGTCGGCCGGGACTAGCGGGAGGGGAGCAGTTCTTC	CASTLSRPGLAGGEQFF
TRBD2	-	TRBV12-5	17	TRBJ2-5	TGTGCTAGTGGGTTGACCACGACTAGCGGGAGCGGTGGGACCCAGTACTTC	CASGLTTTSGSGGTQYF
-	-	TRBV6-5	15	TRBJ1-3	TGTGCCAGCAGTTACTCGAGGCAGGGTGGAAACACCATATATTTT	CASSYSRQGGNTIYF
TRBD1	-	TRBV7-8	17	TRBJ2-7	TGTGCCAGCAGCCGCCTTAGGGGGCCGGGCACCCCCTTAGAGCAGTACTTC	CASSRLRGPGTPLEQYF
-	-	TRBV25-1	14	TRBJ2-2	TGTGCCAGCAGTGACAGGGTGAACACCGGGGAGCTGTTTTTT	CASSDRVNTGELFF
-	-	TRBV10-3	14	TRBJ1-5	TGTGCCATCAGTGAGTCCAGAACCAATCAGCCCCAGCATTTT	CAISESRTNQPQHF
TRBD2	-	TRBV6-5	14	TRBJ2-1	TGTGCCAGCAAGGGACTAGCGATTTACAATGAGCAGTTCTTC	CASKGLAIYNEQFF
TRBD2	-	TRBV9	15	TRBJ2-3	TGTGCCAGCAGCTCTTTAGCGGGAGAGACAGATACGCAGTATTTT	CASSSLAGETDTQYF
TRBD1	-	TRBV14	17	TRBJ1-1	TGTGCCAGCAGCCAAGTTCTAGGACAGGGGGGAATCACTGAAGCTTTCTTT	CASSQVLGQGGITEAFF
TRBD2	-	TRBV3-1/TRBV3-2	15	TRBJ2-2	TGTGCCAGCAGCCATCCCGGGACTAGCGGTCCGGAGCTGTTTTTT	CASSHPGTSGPELFF
-	-	TRBV30	15	TRBJ1-3	TGTGCCTGGGGGGGGCAGGGCGAGTTTTGGAACACCATATATTTT	CAWGGQGEFWNTIYF
TRBD1	-	TRBV7-3	13	TRBJ2-3	TGTGCCAGCAGCCAAAGCAGACAGGGGGAGCAGTATTTT	CASSQSRQGEQYF
-	-	TRBV2	14	TRBJ2-2	TGTGCCAGCACACCGGGGGCGAACACCGGGGAGCTGTTTTTT	CASTPGANTGELFF
-	once	TRBV6-5	14	TRBJ1-1	TGTGCCAGCAGCTCAGGGTCATATCGGACTGAAGCTTTCTTT	CASSSGSYRTEAFF
-	-	TRBV7-9	17	TRBJ2-6	TGTGCCAGCAGTCCAAGAGAAAGAAGCTCTGGGGCCAACGTCCTGACTTTC	CASSPRERSSGANVLTF
-	-	TRBV3-1/TRBV3-2	15	TRBJ1-1	TGTGCCAGCAGCCCCTCGAACAGGTTAGACACTGAAGCTTTCTTT	CASSPSNRLDTEAFF
-	-	TRBV6-5	13	TRBJ2-7	TGTGCCAGCAGTTACCGTGGGGGCACCGAGCAGTACTTC	CASSYRGGTEQYF
TRBD2	-	TRBV11-2	14	TRBJ2-7	TGTGCCAGCAGCTTAAGGGAGGGCCGCTACGAGCAGTACTTC	CASSLREGRYEQYF
-	few	TRBV7-2	13	TRBJ2-7	TGTGCCAGCAGGGTGGCAGGGGACTACGAGCAGTACTTC	CASRVAGDYEQYF
-	once	TRBV18	16	TRBJ2-3	TGTGCCAGCTCACCAAGTTCGGCCCAGGGGTCGGATACGCAGTATTTT	CASSPSSAQGSDTQYF
TRBD1	-	TRBV6-5	14	TRBJ1-5	TGTGCCAGCGGACAGGGGGGTCGCAATCAGCCCCAGCATTTT	CASGQGGRNQPQHF
-	-	TRBV6-5	13	TRBJ1-2	TGTGCCAGCAGCGGGGGGAAAACCTATGGCTACACCTTC	CASSGGKTYGYTF
TRBD1	-	TRBV2	16	TRBJ1-2	TGTGCCAGCAGTGAATGGGGGACAGGGGTTAACTATGGCTACACCTTC	CASSEWGTGVNYGYTF
-	once	TRBV2	12	TRBJ2-7	TGTGCCAGCAGACGGGACAACTACGAGCAGTACTTC	CASRRDNYEQYF
TRBD1	-	TRBV19	14	TRBJ2-7	TGTGCCAGTAGTGCCCCGACAGGGACGGCGGAGCAGTACTTC	CASSAPTGTAEQYF
TRBD2	-	TRBV7-3	16	TRBJ2-1	TGTGCCAGCAGCTTAACGTCTAGCGGGAGCCCGAATGAGCAGTTCTTC	CASSLTSSGSPNEQFF
-	-	TRBV10-3	16	TRBJ2-5	TGTGCCATCAGTGAGTCGACGTCTAGCCTTTCGGGGACCCAGTACTTC	CAISESTSSLSGTQYF
TRBD1	once	TRBV5-1	17	TRBJ1-2	TGCGCCAGCAGCTCGGGATCCGGGACAGGGGGCCGCTATGGCTACACCTTC	CASSSGSGTGGRYGYTF
-	-	TRBV28	16	TRBJ1-3	TGTGCCAGCTCCCAAGGGGGTCTCTCGGCTGGAAACACCATATATTTT	CASSQGGLSAGNTIYF
TRBD2	few	TRBV4-3	16	TRBJ2-1	TGCGCCAGCAGCCCGGGACTAGCGGGACCCTACAATGAGCAGTTCTTC	CASSPGLAGPYNEQFF
-	-	TRBV2	15	TRBJ1-5	TGTGCCAGCAGCCTCCGGGGGATTAGCAATCAGCCCCAGCATTTT	CASSLRGISNQPQHF
TRBD2	-	TRBV19	17	TRBJ2-2	TGTGCCAGTAGTATATATCGGGGACTACTCAACACCGGGGAGCTGTTTTTT	CASSIYRGLLNTGELFF
-	-	TRBV29-1	16	TRBJ2-6	TGCAGCGCTCGGGTTCTTCGGGGATCTGGGGCCAACGTCCTGACTTTC	CSARVLRGSGANVLTF
TRBD1	-	TRBV28	14	TRBJ2-7	TGTGCCAGCAGCGGGACAGGGAGGACGTACGAGCAGTACTTC	CASSGTGRTYEQYF
TRBD2	-	TRBV27	13	TRBJ2-1	TGTGCCAGCATGGGACTAGCGGACAATGAGCAGTTCTTC	CASMGLADNEQFF
-	few	TRBV15	14	TRBJ2-5	TGTGCCACCAGCAGTCCCAGGGGACAAGAGACCCAGTACTTC	CATSSPRGQETQYF
TRBD1	once	TRBV19	15	TRBJ1-2	TGTGCCAGTAGTGCAACCGGGACAGGGGCGGATGGCTACACCTTC	CASSATGTGADGYTF
TRBD2	-	TRBV7-3	16	TRBJ2-3	TGTGCCAGCAGCTTGATCCCTAGCGGGAGTGGAGATACGCAGTATTTT	CASSLIPSGSGDTQYF
-	-	TRBV6-6	13	TRBJ2-1	TGTGCCAGCAGTTTAGATAGCTTCAATGAGCAGTTCTTC	CASSLDSFNEQFF
-	-	TRBV7-9	12	TRBJ1-2	TGTGCCAGCAGCCGCGAAACCTATGGCTACACCTTC	CASSRETYGYTF
TRBD1	-	TRBV28	13	TRBJ1-2	TGTGCCAGCAGTTTAGGGACAGACTATGGCTACACCTTC	CASSLGTDYGYTF